This T cell receptor beta chain was retrieved from a study of cytomegalovirus exposure and HLA in healthy donors. V lost 5 bases, J lost 0 bases, and 8 bases lay in between. CDR3 length equals 14 residues. Per germline, CDR1 MRHNA and CDR2 SNTAGT. Many counts were recorded for this clone. Sequenced by immunoSEQ multiplex PCR; TCRdb stores in-frame clones only, minus some. The sample has around 93,000 clones; less than 85% are singletons. The clonotype originates from a man aged 18 to 30 in good health and CMV-seropositive. The source material was PBMCs. The genes are TRBV6-4 and TRBJ2-1; TRBD2 might be the D (6 bases). In DNA, the CDR3 is TGTGCCAGCAGTCCCGGGAGCTCCTACAATGAGCAGTTCTTC. Its translation is CASSPGSSYNEQFF.